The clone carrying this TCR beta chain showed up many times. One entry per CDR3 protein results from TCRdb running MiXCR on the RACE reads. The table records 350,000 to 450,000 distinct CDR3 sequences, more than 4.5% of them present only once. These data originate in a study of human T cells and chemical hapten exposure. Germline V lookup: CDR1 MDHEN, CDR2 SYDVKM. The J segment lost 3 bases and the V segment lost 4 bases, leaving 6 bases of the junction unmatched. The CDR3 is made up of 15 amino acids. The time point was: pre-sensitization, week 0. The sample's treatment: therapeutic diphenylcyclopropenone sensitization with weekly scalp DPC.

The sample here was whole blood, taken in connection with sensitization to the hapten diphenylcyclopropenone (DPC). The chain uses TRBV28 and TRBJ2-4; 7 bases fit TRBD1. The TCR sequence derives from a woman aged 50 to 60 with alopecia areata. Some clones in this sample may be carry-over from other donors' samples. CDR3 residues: CASSSQGDGKNIQYF. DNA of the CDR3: TGTGCCAGCAGTTCGCAGGGGGACGGCAAAAACATTCAGTACTTC.